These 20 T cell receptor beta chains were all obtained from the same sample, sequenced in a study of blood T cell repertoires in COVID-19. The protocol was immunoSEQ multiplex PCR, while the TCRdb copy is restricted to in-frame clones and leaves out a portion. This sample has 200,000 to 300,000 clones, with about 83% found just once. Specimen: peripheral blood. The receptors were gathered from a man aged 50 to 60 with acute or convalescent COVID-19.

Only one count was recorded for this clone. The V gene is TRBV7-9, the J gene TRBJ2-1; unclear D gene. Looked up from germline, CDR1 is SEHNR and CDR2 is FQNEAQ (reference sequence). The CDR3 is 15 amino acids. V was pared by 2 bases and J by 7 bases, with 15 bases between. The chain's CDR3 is CASSLLIRVDNEQFF. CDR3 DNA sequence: TGTGCCAGCAGCTTACTTATTCGGGTTGATAATGAGCAGTTCTTC.

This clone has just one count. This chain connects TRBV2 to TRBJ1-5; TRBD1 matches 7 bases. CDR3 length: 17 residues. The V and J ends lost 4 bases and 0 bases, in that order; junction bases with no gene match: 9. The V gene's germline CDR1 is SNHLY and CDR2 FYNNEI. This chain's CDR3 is CASSVLGQSYSNQPQHF. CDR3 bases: TGTGCCAGCAGTGTATTGGGACAGTCTTATAGCAATCAGCCCCAGCATTTT. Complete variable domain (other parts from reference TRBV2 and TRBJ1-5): EPEVTQTPSHQVTQMGQEVILRCVPISNHLYFYWYRQILGQKVEFLVSFYNNEISEKSEIFDDQFSVERPDGSNFTLKIRSTKLEDSAMYFCASSVLGQSYSNQPQHFGDGTRLSIL.

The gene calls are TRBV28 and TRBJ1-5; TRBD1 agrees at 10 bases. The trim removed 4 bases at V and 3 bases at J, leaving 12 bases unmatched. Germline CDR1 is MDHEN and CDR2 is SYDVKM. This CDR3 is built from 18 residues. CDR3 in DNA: TGTGCCAGCAGTTCCGGGTCGTGGACAGGGGGATCCAATCAGCCCCAGCATTTT. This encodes CASSSGSWTGGSNQPQHF.

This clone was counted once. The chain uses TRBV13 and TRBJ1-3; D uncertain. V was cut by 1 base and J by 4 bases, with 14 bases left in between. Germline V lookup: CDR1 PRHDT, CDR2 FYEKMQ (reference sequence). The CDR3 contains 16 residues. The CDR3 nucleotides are TGTGCCAGCAGCTTAGTCCCCCGGGAGGAAGGAAACACCATATATTTT. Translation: CASSLVPREEGNTIYF.

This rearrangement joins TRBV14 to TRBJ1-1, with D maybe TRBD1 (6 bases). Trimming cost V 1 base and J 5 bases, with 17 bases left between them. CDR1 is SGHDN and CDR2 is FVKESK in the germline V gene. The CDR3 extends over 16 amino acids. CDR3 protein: CASSQAIGTMRTEAFF. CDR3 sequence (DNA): TGTGCCAGCAGCCAAGCGATCGGGACAATGAGGACTGAAGCTTTCTTT.

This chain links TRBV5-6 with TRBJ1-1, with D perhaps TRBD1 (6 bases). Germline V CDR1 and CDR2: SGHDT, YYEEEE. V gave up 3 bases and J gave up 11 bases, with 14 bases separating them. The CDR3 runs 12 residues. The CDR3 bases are TGTGCCAGCAGCTCGTGGACGGGGGGCGCTTTCTTT. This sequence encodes CASSSWTGGAFF.

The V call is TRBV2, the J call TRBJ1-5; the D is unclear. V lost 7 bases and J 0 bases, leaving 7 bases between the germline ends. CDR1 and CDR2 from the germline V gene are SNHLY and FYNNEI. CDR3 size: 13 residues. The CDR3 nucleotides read TGTGCCAGCATCGGGAATAGCAATCAGCCCCAGCATTTT. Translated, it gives CASIGNSNQPQHF.

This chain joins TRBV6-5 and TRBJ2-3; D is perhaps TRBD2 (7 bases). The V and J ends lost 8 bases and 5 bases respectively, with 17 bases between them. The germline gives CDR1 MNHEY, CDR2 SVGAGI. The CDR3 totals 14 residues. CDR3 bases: TGTGCCAGCCACCGCGGGGGCGGGAAAGATACGCAGTATTTT. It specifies CASHRGGGKDTQYF.

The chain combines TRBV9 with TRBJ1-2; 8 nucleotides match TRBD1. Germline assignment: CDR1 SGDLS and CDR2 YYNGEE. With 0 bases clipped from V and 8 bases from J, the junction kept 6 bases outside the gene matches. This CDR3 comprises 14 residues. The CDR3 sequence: CASSVDRGLKGYTF. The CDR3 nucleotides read TGTGCCAGCAGCGTAGACAGGGGGTTGAAAGGCTACACCTTC.

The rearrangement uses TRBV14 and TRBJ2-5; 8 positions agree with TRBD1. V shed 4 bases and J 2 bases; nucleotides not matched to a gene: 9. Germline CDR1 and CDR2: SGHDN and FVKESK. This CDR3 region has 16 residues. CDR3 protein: CASSLLDREIQETQYF. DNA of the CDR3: TGTGCCAGCAGCCTCTTGGACAGGGAGATTCAAGAGACCCAGTACTTC. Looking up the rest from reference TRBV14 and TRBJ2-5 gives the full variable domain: EAGVTQFPSHSVIEKGQTVTLRCDPISGHDNLYWYRRVMGKEIKFLLHFVKESKQDESGMPNNRFLAERTGGTYSTLKVQPAELEDSGVYFCASSLLDREIQETQYFGPGTRLLVL.

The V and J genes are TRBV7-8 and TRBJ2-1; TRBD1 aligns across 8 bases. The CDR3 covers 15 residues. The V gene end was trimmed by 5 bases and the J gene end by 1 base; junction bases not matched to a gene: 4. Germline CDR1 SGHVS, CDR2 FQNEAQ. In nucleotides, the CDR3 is TGTGCCAGCAGCGTCGACAGGGGTTCCTACAATGAGCAGTTCTTC. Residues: CASSVDRGSYNEQFF.

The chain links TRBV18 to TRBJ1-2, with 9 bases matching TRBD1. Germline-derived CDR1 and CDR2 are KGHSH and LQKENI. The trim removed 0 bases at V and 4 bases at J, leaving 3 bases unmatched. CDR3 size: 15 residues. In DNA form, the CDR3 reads TGTGCCAGCTCACCACCGGGACAGGGAGGCTATGGCTACACCTTC. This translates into CASSPPGQGGYGYTF.

The CDR3 protein is CASSQGQGMWEQYF. The CDR3 region has the DNA TGCGCCAGCAGCCAAGGGCAGGGTATGTGGGAGCAGTACTTC. The chain links TRBV4-1 to TRBJ2-7; a weak D match, TRBD1 (5 bases). V gave up 1 base and J gave up 7 bases, with 14 bases separating them. CDR3 length: 14 residues. Germline assignment: CDR1 MGHRA and CDR2 YSYEKL.

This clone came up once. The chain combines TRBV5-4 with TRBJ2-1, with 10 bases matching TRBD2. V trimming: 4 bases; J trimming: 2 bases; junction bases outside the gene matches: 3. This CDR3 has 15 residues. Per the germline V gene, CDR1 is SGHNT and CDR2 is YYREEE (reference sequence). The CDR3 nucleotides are TGTGCCAGCAGCGAGACTAGCGGGCCCTACAATGAGCAGTTCTTC. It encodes CASSETSGPYNEQFF.

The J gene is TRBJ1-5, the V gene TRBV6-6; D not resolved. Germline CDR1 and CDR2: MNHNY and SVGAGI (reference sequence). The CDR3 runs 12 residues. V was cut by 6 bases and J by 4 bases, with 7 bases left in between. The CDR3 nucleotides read TGTGCCAGCAGCTATGAAAATCAGCCCCAGCATTTT. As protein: CASSYENQPQHF.

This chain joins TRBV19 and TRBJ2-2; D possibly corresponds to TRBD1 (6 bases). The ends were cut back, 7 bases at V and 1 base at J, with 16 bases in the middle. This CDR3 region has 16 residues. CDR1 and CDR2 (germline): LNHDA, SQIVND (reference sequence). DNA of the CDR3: TGTGCCAGTACCTCAACGTGGGGGCGGAACACCGGGGAGCTGTTTTTT. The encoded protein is CASTSTWGRNTGELFF. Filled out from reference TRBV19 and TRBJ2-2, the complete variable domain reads DGGITQSPKYLFRKEGQNVTLSCEQNLNHDAMYWYRQDPGQGLRLIYYSQIVNDFQKGDIAEGYSVSREKKESFPLTVTSAQKNPTAFYLCASTSTWGRNTGELFFGEGSRLTVL.

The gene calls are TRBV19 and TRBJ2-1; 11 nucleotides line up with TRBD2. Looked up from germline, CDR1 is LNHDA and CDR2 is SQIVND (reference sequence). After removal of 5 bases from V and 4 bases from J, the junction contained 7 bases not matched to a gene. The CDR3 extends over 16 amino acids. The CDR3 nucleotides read TGTGCCAGTAGTCCACGACTAGCGGGAAAATACAATGAGCAGTTCTTC. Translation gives CASSPRLAGKYNEQFF.

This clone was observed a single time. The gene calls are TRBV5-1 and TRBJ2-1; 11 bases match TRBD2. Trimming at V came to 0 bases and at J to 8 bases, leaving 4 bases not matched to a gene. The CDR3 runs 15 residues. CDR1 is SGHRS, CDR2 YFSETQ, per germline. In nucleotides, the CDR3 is TGCGCCAGCAGCTTGGTAGCGGGGGGGAGCGATGAGCAGTTCTTC. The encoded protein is CASSLVAGGSDEQFF.

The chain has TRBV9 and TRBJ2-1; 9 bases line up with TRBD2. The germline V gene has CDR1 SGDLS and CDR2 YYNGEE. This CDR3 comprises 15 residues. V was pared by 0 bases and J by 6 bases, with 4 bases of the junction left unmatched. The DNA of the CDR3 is TGTGCCAGCAGCGTAGAGGGTAGCGGGAGCAATGAGCAGTTCTTC. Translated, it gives CASSVEGSGSNEQFF.

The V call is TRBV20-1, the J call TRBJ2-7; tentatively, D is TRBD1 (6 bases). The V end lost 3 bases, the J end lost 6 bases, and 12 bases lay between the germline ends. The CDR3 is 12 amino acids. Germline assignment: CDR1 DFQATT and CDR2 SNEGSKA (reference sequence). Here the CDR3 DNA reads TGCAGTGCTAGTCTGGGGGCAGGCGAGCAGTACTTC. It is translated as CSASLGAGEQYF.